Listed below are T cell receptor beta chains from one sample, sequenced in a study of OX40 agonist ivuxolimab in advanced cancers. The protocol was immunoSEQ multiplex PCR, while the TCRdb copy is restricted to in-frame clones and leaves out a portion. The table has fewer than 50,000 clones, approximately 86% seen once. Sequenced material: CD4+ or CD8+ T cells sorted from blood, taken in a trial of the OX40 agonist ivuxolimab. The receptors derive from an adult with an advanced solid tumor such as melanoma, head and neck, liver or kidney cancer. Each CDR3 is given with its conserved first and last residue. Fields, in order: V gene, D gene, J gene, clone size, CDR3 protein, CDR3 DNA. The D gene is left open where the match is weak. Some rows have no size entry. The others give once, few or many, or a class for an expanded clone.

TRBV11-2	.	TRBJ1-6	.	CASSLVNKGWHSPLHF	TGTGCCAGCAGCCTAGTAAACAAAGGTTGGCATTCACCCCTCCACTTT
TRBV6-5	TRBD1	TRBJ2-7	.	CASSYGQGVTYEQYF	TGTGCCAGCAGTTACGGACAGGGGGTGACCTACGAGCAGTACTTC
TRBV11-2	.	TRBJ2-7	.	CASSLWRSYEQYF	TGTGCCAGCAGCTTATGGAGATCCTACGAGCAGTACTTC
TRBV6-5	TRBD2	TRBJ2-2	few	CASRGLAGSTGELFF	TGTGCCAGCAGAGGACTAGCGGGGTCCACCGGGGAGCTGTTTTTT
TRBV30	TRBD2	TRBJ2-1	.	CAWESGSGAPGEQFF	TGTGCCTGGGAGTCAGGTAGCGGGGCCCCGGGTGAGCAGTTCTTC
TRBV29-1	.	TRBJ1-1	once	CSVVPPAGTGLKAFF	TGCAGCGTTGTCCCACCTGCTGGCACGGGATTGAAGGCTTTCTTT
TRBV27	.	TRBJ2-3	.	CASSLGVADDTQYF	TGTGCCAGCAGTTTGGGTGTGGCAGATGATACGCAGTATTTT
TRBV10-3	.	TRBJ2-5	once	CAISEVGSPVETQYF	TGTGCCATCAGTGAGGTTGGTTCCCCCGTAGAGACCCAGTACTTC
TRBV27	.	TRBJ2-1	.	CASSLWQGSYNEQFF	TGTGCCAGCAGTTTATGGCAGGGATCCTACAATGAGCAGTTCTTC
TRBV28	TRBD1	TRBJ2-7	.	CASSRGTGGYDEQYF	TGTGCCAGCAGTAGGGGGACAGGGGGCTACGACGAGCAGTACTTC
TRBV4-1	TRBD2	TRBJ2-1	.	CASTGLAGDLYNEQFF	TGCGCCAGCACCGGACTAGCGGGGGACCTCTACAATGAGCAGTTCTTC
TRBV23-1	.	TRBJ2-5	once	CANLGMQKETQYF	TGCGCCAACTTGGGGATGCAGAAAGAGACCCAGTACTTC
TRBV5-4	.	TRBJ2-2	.	CASSATGTGELFF	TGTGCCAGCAGCGCAACCGGGACAGGGGAGCTGTTTTTT
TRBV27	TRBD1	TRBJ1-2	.	CASRRSGTGLDYGYTF	TGTGCCAGCAGACGTTCCGGGACAGGGTTAGACTATGGCTACACCTTC
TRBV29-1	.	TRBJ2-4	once	CSVEGQVDAKNIQYF	TGCAGCGTTGAAGGACAGGTGGATGCCAAAAACATTCAGTACTTC
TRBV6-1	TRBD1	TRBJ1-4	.	CATQSGTGNEKLFF	TGTGCCACCCAATCCGGGACAGGAAATGAAAAACTGTTTTTT
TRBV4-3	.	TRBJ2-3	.	CASSQDTGIGTDTQYF	TGCGCCAGCAGCCAAGATACAGGGATCGGCACAGATACGCAGTATTTT
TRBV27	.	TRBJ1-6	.	CASSALDSPLHF	TGTGCCAGCAGTGCCCTAGATTCACCCCTCCACTTT
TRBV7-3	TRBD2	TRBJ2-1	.	CASSLGTSGGNEQFF	TGTGCCAGCAGCTTAGGGACTAGCGGGGGCAATGAGCAGTTCTTC
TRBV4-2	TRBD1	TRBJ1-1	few	CASSQDVTGTANAEAFF	TGTGCCAGCAGCCAAGACGTTACCGGGACAGCCAACGCTGAAGCTTTCTTT
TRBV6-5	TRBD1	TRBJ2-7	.	CASSYQTGWEQYF	TGTGCCAGCAGTTACCAGACAGGGTGGGAGCAGTACTTC
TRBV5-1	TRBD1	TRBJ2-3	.	CASSLGTGGEDTQYF	TGCGCCAGCAGCTTAGGGACAGGGGGCGAAGATACGCAGTATTTT
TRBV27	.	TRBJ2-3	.	CASSSARADTQYF	TGTGCCAGCAGTTCGGCTAGGGCAGATACGCAGTATTTT
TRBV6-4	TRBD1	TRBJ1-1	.	CASRPDRVRGEAFF	TGTGCCAGCAGACCGGACAGGGTTAGAGGTGAAGCTTTCTTT
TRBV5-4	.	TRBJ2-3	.	CASSFRPAPADTQYF	TGTGCCAGCAGCTTCCGTCCGGCCCCCGCAGATACGCAGTATTTT
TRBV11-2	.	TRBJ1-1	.	CASSFSLGANTEAFF	TGTGCCAGCAGCTTCTCATTGGGTGCAAACACTGAAGCTTTCTTT
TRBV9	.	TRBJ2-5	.	CASSVEGLETQYF	TGTGCCAGCAGCGTAGAAGGGTTGGAGACCCAGTACTTC
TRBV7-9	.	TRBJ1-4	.	CASSLSPGDSPTEKLFF	TGTGCCAGCAGCTTATCCCCCGGCGACAGTCCTACTGAAAAACTGTTTTTT
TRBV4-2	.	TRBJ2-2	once	CASSQEQDWGFGGELFF	TGTGCCAGCAGCCAAGAACAGGATTGGGGGTTCGGCGGGGAGCTGTTTTTT
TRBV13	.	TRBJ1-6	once	CASSLGDSPLHF	TGTGCCAGCAGCCTGGGGGATTCACCCCTCCACTTT
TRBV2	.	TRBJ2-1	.	CASSTRGSYNEQFF	TGTGCCAGCAGTACCAGGGGTTCCTACAATGAGCAGTTCTTC
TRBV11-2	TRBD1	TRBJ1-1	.	CASSPRTGWMNTEAFF	TGTGCCAGCAGCCCCCGGACAGGGTGGATGAACACTGAAGCTTTCTTT
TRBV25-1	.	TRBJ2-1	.	CASSDVPSNEQFF	TGTGCCAGCAGTGATGTACCGTCCAATGAGCAGTTCTTC
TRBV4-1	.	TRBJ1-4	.	CASINYPRSNEKLFF	TGCGCCAGCATCAACTACCCTAGGTCTAATGAAAAACTGTTTTTT
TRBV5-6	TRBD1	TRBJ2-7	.	CASSMTGTVAEQYF	TGTGCCAGCAGCATGACCGGGACAGTCGCCGAGCAGTACTTC
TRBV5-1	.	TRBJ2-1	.	CASSLKWDTYNEQFF	TGCGCCAGCAGCTTGAAATGGGACACATACAATGAGCAGTTCTTC
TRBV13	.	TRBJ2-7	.	CASSLGSLDEQYF	TGTGCCAGCAGCTTAGGCAGTCTCGACGAGCAGTACTTC
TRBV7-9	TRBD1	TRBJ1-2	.	CASSAGTVGYTF	TGTGCCAGCAGCGCAGGGACAGTTGGCTACACCTTC
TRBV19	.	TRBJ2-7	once	CASSSDRTYEQYF	TGTGCCAGTAGTAGTGACCGTACCTACGAGCAGTACTTC
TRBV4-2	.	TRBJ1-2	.	CASSFTKGAGEYGYTF	TGTGCCAGCAGCTTCACAAAGGGCGCAGGGGAGTATGGCTACACCTTC
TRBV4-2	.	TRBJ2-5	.	CASSQGLGQETQYF	TGTGCCAGCAGCCAAGGGCTAGGGCAAGAGACCCAGTACTTC
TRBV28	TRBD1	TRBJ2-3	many	CASSWDRVLDTQYF	TGTGCCAGCAGTTGGGACAGGGTTCTAGATACGCAGTATTTT
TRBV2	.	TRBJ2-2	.	CASMDSKYTGELFF	TGTGCCAGCATGGACAGTAAATACACCGGGGAGCTGTTTTTT
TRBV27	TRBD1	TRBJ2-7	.	CASSSGQTDEQYF	TGTGCCAGCAGTTCGGGACAGACAGACGAGCAGTACTTC
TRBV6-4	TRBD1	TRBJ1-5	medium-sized	CASSYRDRGGSSNQPQHF	TGTGCCAGCAGTTACCGGGACAGGGGAGGGTCTAGCAATCAGCCCCAGCATTTT
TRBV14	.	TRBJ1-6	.	CASSLRQYNSPLHF	TGTGCCAGCAGCCTAAGACAGTATAATTCACCCCTCCACTTT
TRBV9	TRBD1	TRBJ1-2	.	CASSATGGVFYGYTF	TGTGCCAGCAGCGCAACAGGGGGCGTTTTCTATGGCTACACCTTC
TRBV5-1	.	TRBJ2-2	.	CASSLARGAGELFF	TGCGCCAGCAGCTTGGCCCGCGGAGCCGGGGAGCTGTTTTTT
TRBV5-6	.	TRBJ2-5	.	CASSLIAKETQYF	TGTGCCAGCAGCCTGATAGCCAAAGAGACCCAGTACTTC
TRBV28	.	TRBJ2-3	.	CASSLPRGLTDTQYF	TGTGCCAGCAGTTTGCCCAGGGGCCTCACAGATACGCAGTATTTT